A single sample is the source of the 27 T cell receptor beta chains below, sequenced in a study of T cell responses to AZD1222 COVID-19 vaccine. TCRdb's table, derived via immunoSEQ multiplex PCR, lists solely in-frame clones and lacks some. The table includes approximately 110,000 clones, approximately 90% detected once. The input for sequencing was peripheral blood, taken 28 days after the second AZD1222 dose. The receptor source for this set is an adult who received the AZD1222 COVID-19 vaccine.

V and J are TRBV3-1 (or the pseudogene TRBV3-2) and TRBJ1-1; D gene unclear. V lost 0 bases to trimming and J lost 6 bases, with 20 bases between them. CDR1 is LGHDT and CDR2 is YNNKEL in the germline V gene (reference sequence). This CDR3 is 17 amino acids long. The CDR3 DNA sequence: TGTGCCAGCAGCCAAGATCTTGGCAGCGCCTGGAGGGCTGAAGCTTTCTTT. Encoded protein: CASSQDLGSAWRAEAFF.

CDR3: CASSFSANYGYTF. The CDR3 coding sequence is TGTGCCAGCAGTTTTAGCGCTAACTATGGCTACACCTTC. The rearrangement joins TRBV28 to TRBJ1-2, with D unresolved. CDR1 and CDR2 from the germline V gene are MDHEN and SYDVKM. Trimming stripped 3 bases from V and 0 bases from J, with 5 bases between. The length of the CDR3 is 13 residues.

The chain links TRBV6-5 to TRBJ1-1; unclear D gene. Germline V CDR1 and CDR2: MNHEY, SVGAGI. The germline V and J ends were trimmed by 4 bases and 1 base, with 7 bases remaining between them. The CDR3 is made up of 13 amino acids. The CDR3 bases are TGTGCCAGCAGTTTACAGAGGAACACTGAAGCTTTCTTT. Translation gives CASSLQRNTEAFF.

As DNA, the CDR3 is TGTGCCAGCAGCTTCCACAATGAGCAGTTCTTC. It codes for CASSFHNEQFF. This chain connects TRBV11-2 to TRBJ2-1; no firm D call. The ends were cut back, 3 bases at V and 5 bases at J, with 2 bases in the middle. Germline V CDR1 and CDR2: SGHAT, FQNNGV. There are 11 residues in the CDR3.

The chain joins TRBV10-1 to TRBJ2-2, with D possibly matching TRBD2 (5 bases). V lost 8 bases to trimming and J lost 1 base, with 14 bases between them. Germline CDR1 and CDR2: WNHNN and SYGVQD (reference sequence). The CDR3 contains 15 residues. The CDR3 spells CASLPHRENTGELFF. Written as DNA, the CDR3 is TGCGCCAGCTTACCTCACCGGGAGAACACCGGGGAGCTGTTTTTT.

This rearrangement joins TRBV19 to TRBJ2-1; 7 nucleotides line up with TRBD2. The V and J ends lost 3 bases and 5 bases, in that order; junction bases with no gene match: 16. The CDR3 runs to 18 residues. Germline CDR1 LNHDA, CDR2 SQIVND (reference sequence). The CDR3, as DNA: TGTGCCAGTAGTATTGGGGCTAGCGGACGTTTTGTTAACAATGAGCAGTTCTTC. Translated: CASSIGASGRFVNNEQFF.

The V gene is TRBV6-2 or TRBV6-3, the J gene TRBJ2-2; TRBD2 matches 8 bases. The germline V gene has CDR1 MNHEY and CDR2 SVGEGT. The CDR3 contains 17 residues. With 5 bases clipped from V and 3 bases from J, the junction kept 11 bases outside the gene matches. CDR3 coding DNA: TGTGCCAGCAGTGAGATCTCTAGCGGGCGGTACACCGGGGAGCTGTTTTTT. Residues: CASSEISSGRYTGELFF.

The V and J genes are TRBV3-1 (or the pseudogene TRBV3-2) and TRBJ1-1, with TRBD1 identical over 10 bases. Germline V CDR1 and CDR2: LGHDT, YNNKEL (reference sequence). The CDR3 consists of 15 residues. Trimming cost V 1 base and J 7 bases; bases outside gene matches: 6. Here the CDR3 reads CASSQGGTGVFEAFF. For the CDR3, the DNA is TGTGCCAGCAGCCAAGGGGGGACAGGGGTTTTTGAAGCTTTCTTT.

This sequence joins TRBV24-1 and TRBJ1-6, with 10 bases aligning to TRBD1. The V and J ends lost 1 base and 9 bases, in that order; junction bases with no gene match: 8. There are 17 residues in the CDR3. Germline V lookup: CDR1 KGHDR, CDR2 SFDVKD. CDR3 nucleotide sequence: TGTGCCACCAGTGATTTTGACAGGGGGCCGGGGCGTTCACCCCTCCACTTT. It yields the protein CATSDFDRGPGRSPLHF.

The chain combines TRBV7-9 with TRBJ1-2; D is uncertain. The V and J ends lost 2 bases and 4 bases respectively, with 14 bases between them. This CDR3 comprises 15 residues. The V gene's germline CDR1 is SEHNR and CDR2 FQNEAQ (reference sequence). The chain's CDR3 is CASSLRQALIYGYTF. Written as DNA, the CDR3 is TGTGCCAGCAGCTTAAGGCAGGCTCTCATCTATGGCTACACCTTC.

This sequence joins TRBV7-9 and TRBJ2-3; TRBD2 matches 9 bases. Losses at the gene ends were 3 bases for V and 1 base for J; bases not matched to a gene: 11. Germline CDR1 and CDR2: SEHNR and FQNEAQ (reference sequence). The CDR3 loop spans 18 amino acids. CDR3 sequence: CASSFLGGLAGRTDTQYF. CDR3 bases: TGTGCCAGCAGCTTCTTAGGTGGGCTAGCGGGGCGCACAGATACGCAGTATTTT.

A word on this clone: At the DNA level, this CDR3 is encoded by other sequences in the same sample as well. The CDR3 here is CATSRTGGNQPQHF. Here the CDR3 DNA reads TGTGCCACCAGCCGGACAGGGGGGAATCAGCCCCAGCATTTT. V usage is TRBV15 and J usage is TRBJ1-5, with 10 bases identical to TRBD1. Germline V gives CDR1 LNHNV, CDR2 YYDKDF (reference sequence). The length of the CDR3 is 14 residues. V lost 5 bases and J lost 4; bases outside the gene matches: 2. The whole variable domain, remainder taken from reference TRBV15 and TRBJ1-5, is DAMVIQNPRYQVTQFGKPVTLSCSQTLNHNVMYWYQQKSSQAPKLLFHYYDKDFNNEADTPDNFQSRRPNTSFCFLDIRSPGLGDTAMYLCATSRTGGNQPQHFGDGTRLSIL.

The sample holds a few counts of this clone. J is TRBJ2-7 and V is TRBV23-1, with TRBD2 identical over 8 bases. TRBV23-1 is recorded as an ORF, its role being uncertain. The ends lost 6 bases at V and 0 bases at J; junction bases unmatched: 4. CDR3 length: 14 amino acids. The CDR3 DNA reads as TGCGCCAGCAGCACCGGGACTAGCTCCTACGAGCAGTACTTC. Translated, it gives CASSTGTSSYEQYF.

This clone was seen just once. The CDR3 DNA reads as TGTGCCAGCAGTGAGGAACCTGGAGGAGGCAAAAACATTCAGTACTTC. This sequence encodes CASSEEPGGGKNIQYF. This sequence joins TRBV6-4 and TRBJ2-4; D perhaps matches TRBD2 (5 bases). V lost 3 bases and J 3 bases, leaving 15 bases between the germline ends. The CDR3 is 16 residues long. The germline V gene encodes CDR1 MRHNA and CDR2 SNTAGT.

J is TRBJ1-1 and V is TRBV19, with 7 bases identical to TRBD1. Per germline, CDR1 LNHDA and CDR2 SQIVND (reference sequence). CDR3 length equals 13 residues. The V segment lost 6 bases and the J segment 4 bases; nucleotides outside the gene matches: 5. The CDR3 nucleotides are TGTGCCAGTAGGAGGGGGCCGAGCACTGAAGCTTTCTTT. As protein: CASRRGPSTEAFF.

The V call is TRBV7-3, the J call TRBJ2-1; TRBD1 aligns across 10 bases. Germline trimming cut 5 bases from V and 9 bases from J; bases unmatched to any gene: 13. Germline V gene data show CDR1 as SGHTA and CDR2 as FQGTGA. CDR3 size: 16 residues. CDR3 coding DNA: TGTGCCAGCAGCCCCCGGGGGACAGGGGCTTTTAGTGAGCAGTTCTTC. It yields the protein CASSPRGTGAFSEQFF. Together with reference TRBV7-3 and TRBJ2-1, the CDR3 gives the full variable domain: GAGVSQTPSNKVTEKGKYVELRCDPISGHTALYWYRQSLGQGPEFLIYFQGTGAADDSGLPNDRFFAVRPEGSVSTLKIQRTERGDSAVYLCASSPRGTGAFSEQFFGPGTRLTVL.

The chain is built from TRBV5-1 and TRBJ1-1; D is ambiguous. CDR1 SGHRS and CDR2 YFSETQ come from the germline V gene. The CDR3 runs 13 residues. Between the trimmed V and J ends, which lost 1 base and 1 base, there was a span of 5 bases. The CDR3 sequence: CASSLKANTEAFF. The CDR3 DNA sequence: TGCGCCAGCAGCTTGAAGGCGAACACTGAAGCTTTCTTT.

This clone was found a few times. The rearrangement links TRBV28 to TRBJ1-2, with TRBD1 identical over 7 bases. Germline CDR1 reads MDHEN; CDR2 reads SYDVKM. This CDR3 is 14 amino acids long. V gave up 1 base and J gave up 5 bases; unmatched junction bases: 4. The CDR3 region is CASSLSGQRYGYTF. As DNA, the CDR3 is TGTGCCAGCAGTTTATCGGGACAGCGTTATGGCTACACCTTC.

The chain carries TRBV28 and TRBJ2-1; D is possibly TRBD2 (6 bases). This CDR3 region has 16 residues. CDR1 is MDHEN, CDR2 SYDVKM, per germline. V dropped 3 bases and J dropped 0 bases, with 12 bases sitting between them. CDR3 nucleotides: TGTGCCAGCAGTTTCCGCGGGATGAGCTCCTACAATGAGCAGTTCTTC. Its protein product is CASSFRGMSSYNEQFF.

The chain joins TRBV11-1 to TRBJ2-1, with TRBD2 matching over 11 bases. The V gene's germline CDR1 is SGHAT and CDR2 FQDESV (reference sequence). The CDR3 consists of 15 residues. Trimming cost V 5 bases and J 6 bases; bases outside gene matches: 6. Here the CDR3 reads CASSPGTSGTNEQFF. As DNA, the CDR3 is TGTGCCAGCAGCCCCGGGACTAGCGGTACCAATGAGCAGTTCTTC.

The CDR3 DNA reads TGTGCTAGGGGAGTAGGGACCTCCGATCAAAAATACAATGAGCAGTTCTTC. Protein sequence: CARGVGTSDQKYNEQFF. The chain links TRBV12-5 to TRBJ2-1, with D perhaps given as TRBD1 or TRBD2 (5 bases each). This CDR3 is built from 17 residues. The germline V gene encodes CDR1 LGHNT and CDR2 FRNRAP. V was trimmed by 9 bases and J by 4 bases, leaving 25 bases between them.

The chain is built from TRBV19 and TRBJ2-7; 8 bases agree with TRBD1. This CDR3 contains 14 residues. Germline V gene data show CDR1 as LNHDA and CDR2 as SQIVND (reference sequence). V dropped 2 bases and J dropped 2; count of bases not matched to a gene: 2. As DNA, the CDR3 is TGTGCCAGTAGTATAAAGACAGGGGCCTACGAGCAGTACTTC. Its protein product is CASSIKTGAYEQYF.

V usage is TRBV9 and J usage is TRBJ1-2; 7 bases agree with TRBD1. The V gene end was trimmed by 3 bases and the J gene end by 4 bases; junction bases not matched to a gene: 9. The germline V gene encodes CDR1 SGDLS and CDR2 YYNGEE. The CDR3 covers 15 residues. The chain's CDR3 is CASSEGPRQGYGYTF. CDR3 in DNA: TGTGCCAGCAGCGAGGGGCCTAGACAGGGCTATGGCTACACCTTC.

The chain uses TRBV5-1 and TRBJ2-7; 10 positions agree with TRBD2. This CDR3 comprises 16 residues. Germline loops: CDR1 SGHRS, CDR2 YFSETQ. The V gene end was trimmed by 2 bases and the J gene end by 4 bases; junction bases not matched to a gene: 9. The DNA for the CDR3 is TGCGCCAGCAGCTTCTTCCCTAGCGGGAGAGGGTACGAGCAGTACTTC. Translating gives CASSFFPSGRGYEQYF.

The rearrangement uses TRBV11-2 and TRBJ2-2, with 14 bases lining up with TRBD2. V trimming: 0 bases; J trimming: 2 bases; junction bases outside the gene matches: 2. CDR3 length: 18 amino acids. Germline V CDR1 and CDR2: SGHAT, FQNNGV. CDR3 protein: CASSLETSGRGNTGELFF. The CDR3 DNA is TGTGCCAGCAGCTTAGAGACTAGCGGGAGGGGTAACACCGGGGAGCTGTTTTTT.

V usage is TRBV7-2 and J usage is TRBJ1-2; no firm D call. This CDR3 has 13 residues. Germline V gene data show CDR1 as SGHTA and CDR2 as FQGNSA. Trimming pared 2 bases from V and 6 bases from J, leaving 10 bases between. CDR3 protein: CASSLYNNHGYTF. CDR3 sequence (DNA): TGTGCCAGCAGCTTATATAACAACCATGGCTACACCTTC.

The chain is built from TRBV19 and TRBJ2-7; 15 nucleotides align to TRBD2. The V segment lost 7 bases and the J segment 10 bases; nucleotides outside the gene matches: 11. The V gene's germline CDR1 is LNHDA and CDR2 SQIVND (reference sequence). The CDR3 has 15 residues. CDR3 protein: CASKGRSGLAGGQYF. The CDR3 DNA reads TGTGCCAGTAAAGGCCGGTCGGGACTAGCGGGAGGCCAGTACTTC.